This entry describes one T cell receptor beta chain. This record belongs to a study of blood T cell repertoires in COVID-19. Across the study: Samples came from the United States, Italy and Spain, spanning acute and convalescent COVID-19. The cDNA or gDNA used as material had been derived from T cells, B-cell-depleted T cells, or PBMCs.

This CDR3 has 16 amino acids. The germline V gene has CDR1 MNHEY and CDR2 SMNVEV (reference sequence). J lost 4 bases, V lost 5 bases, and 4 bases had no gene match. In the authors' methods: For nucleated cells, counts were estimated from reference gene primer amplification. Only in-frame clones appear in the TCRdb table, and some are missing; sequencing was by immunoSEQ multiplex PCR. From that table come the V and J calls and clone size; the DNA was used to work out D and trimming. The top ten hold about 8.6% of the sample, which has about 150,000 clones, 60% to 80% seen once. The source of this sequence is a man between 45 and 60 years old with active or convalescent COVID-19. The sample was peripheral blood. The chain couples TRBV27 to TRBJ2-1; 14 nucleotides match TRBD2. The CDR3 loop reads CASSLRLAGGYNEQFF. DNA for the CDR3: TGTGCCAGCAGTCTCAGACTAGCGGGAGGGTACAATGAGCAGTTCTTC.